The entry below gives a single TCR beta chain sequence along with its context. Its antigen remains unknown. This specimen comes from a study of T cells in tuberculosis. Sequencing used immunoSEQ multiplex PCR; TCRdb keeps in-frame clones, though not all of them. The sample has roughly 34,000 clones, around 90% seen once. Study results and limitations: Cases with active tuberculosis were adults, while controls were adolescents.

The V gene's germline CDR1 is ENHRY and CDR2 SYGVKD. J gave up 4 bases and V 3 bases, and 1 base lay outside the gene matches. The CDR3 is 14 residues long. Source material: PBMCs. The chain links TRBV10-3 to TRBJ1-5; 9 bases fit TRBD1. This sequence was found in a donor aged 10-29 years with latent tuberculosis or without tuberculosis infection. Some clones in this sample may be carry-over from other donors' samples. CDR3 nucleotides: TGTGCCATCAGTGAAGGGACAGGGAATCAGCCCCAGCATTTT. Protein product: CAISEGTGNQPQHF.